One sample yielded the 32 T cell receptor beta chains listed below, sequenced in a study of blood T cell repertoires in COVID-19. Using immunoSEQ multiplex PCR, the repertoire was profiled, and TCRdb retains in-frame clones only, with some absent. The table lists some 210,000 clones, approximately 91% of them singletons. The specimen sequenced was peripheral blood. The source is a man between 60 and 75 years old who had recovered from COVID-19.

This chain connects TRBV3-1 (or the pseudogene TRBV3-2) to TRBJ2-7, with D uncertain. The germline CDR1 and CDR2 sequences are LGHDT and YNNKEL (reference sequence). With 0 bases removed from V and 0 bases from J, the gap between germline ends came to 6 bases. The CDR3 has 14 residues. The CDR3 DNA sequence: TGTGCCAGCAGCCAAGAACCCGGCTCCTACGAGCAGTACTTC. This translates into CASSQEPGSYEQYF.

The rearrangement links TRBV7-3 to TRBJ2-1, with 14 positions matching TRBD2. CDR3 size: 16 residues. J was trimmed by 7 bases and V by 5 bases; bases with no gene match: 7. CDR1 and CDR2 from the germline V gene are SGHTA and FQGTGA. Written as DNA, the CDR3 is TGTGCCAGCAGCGTGGGACTAGCGGGAGAAGGGAATGAGCAGTTCTTC. Translation gives CASSVGLAGEGNEQFF.

V is TRBV20-1 and J is TRBJ2-3, with a weak D call TRBD2 (5 bases). The CDR3 is 12 residues long. Per the germline V gene, CDR1 is DFQATT and CDR2 is SNEGSKA (reference sequence). Trimming took 3 bases from V and 7 from J, leaving 11 bases between them. CDR3 bases: TGCAGTGCTAGTGTGCTAGCAAATACGCAGTATTTT. Its protein product is CSASVLANTQYF.

The chain uses TRBV5-1 and TRBJ1-6; 9 nucleotides match TRBD1. The germline gives CDR1 SGHRS, CDR2 YFSETQ. The CDR3 runs 15 residues. Trimming at V came to 0 bases and at J to 9 bases, leaving 4 bases not matched to a gene. CDR3 coding DNA: TGCGCCAGCAGCTTGGAGGGACAGGGCACTTCACCCCTCCACTTT. Protein sequence: CASSLEGQGTSPLHF.

The chain carries TRBV9 and TRBJ2-2; 13 bases map to TRBD2. This CDR3 is built from 17 residues. Germline assignment: CDR1 SGDLS and CDR2 YYNGEE. The trim removed 3 bases at V and 3 bases at J, leaving 5 bases unmatched. CDR3 DNA: TGTGCCAGCAGCGCCGGGACTAGCGGGGTTTACACCGGGGAGCTGTTTTTT. It translates to CASSAGTSGVYTGELFF.

The rearrangement joins TRBV5-1 to TRBJ2-2; 9 positions match TRBD1. The CDR3 length is 15 residues. CDR1 SGHRS and CDR2 YFSETQ come from the germline V gene. Losses at the gene ends were 9 bases for V and 7 bases for J; bases not matched to a gene: 13. This CDR3 reads CATRSTRQGDGELFF. CDR3 nucleotide sequence: TGCGCCACGCGAAGCACCCGACAGGGGGACGGGGAGCTGTTTTTT.

This rearrangement joins TRBV7-2 to TRBJ1-1, with TRBD1 matching over 7 bases. J lost 7 bases, V lost 5 bases, and 7 bases had no gene match. The CDR3 length is 13 residues. Germline V gene data show CDR1 as SGHTA and CDR2 as FQGNSA. This CDR3 is CASSTWDSLEAFF. In DNA form, the CDR3 reads TGTGCCAGCAGCACGTGGGACAGCCTTGAAGCTTTCTTT.

The CDR3 spells CASSSGLAGGTDTQYF. DNA for the CDR3: TGTGCCAGCTCATCGGGACTAGCGGGGGGCACAGATACGCAGTATTTT. This rearrangement joins TRBV18 to TRBJ2-3, with 14 bases identical to TRBD2. Germline assignment: CDR1 KGHSH and CDR2 LQKENI. The trim removed 5 bases at V and 1 base at J, leaving 2 bases unmatched. This CDR3 is built from 16 residues.

The rearrangement uses TRBV7-2 and TRBJ2-3, with TRBD2 identical over 11 bases. Unmatched junction bases numbered 12, after V lost 5 bases and J lost 5 bases. Germline V gives CDR1 SGHTA, CDR2 FQGNSA. The CDR3 runs to 17 residues. CDR3 in amino acids: CASSQHVAGGSRDTQYF. Here the CDR3 DNA reads TGTGCCAGCAGCCAACACGTAGCGGGAGGGTCGAGAGATACGCAGTATTTT.

The chain is built from TRBV19 and TRBJ2-3; D is unclear. With 5 bases removed from V and 1 base from J, the gap between germline ends came to 7 bases. Germline CDR1 LNHDA, CDR2 SQIVND (reference sequence). The CDR3 length is 13 residues. This chain's CDR3 is CASSATRTDTQYF. As DNA, the CDR3 is TGTGCCAGTAGTGCGACTCGCACAGATACGCAGTATTTT.

The V call is TRBV10-2, the J call TRBJ2-3, with D possibly TRBD2 on 6 matching bases. Deletions cut 4 bases from V and 3 bases from J, with 14 bases between. This CDR3 contains 15 residues. Germline V CDR1 and CDR2: WSHSY, SAAADI. The CDR3 DNA sequence: TGCGCCAGCAGTGCGCAGGACTACAGAACAGATACGCAGTATTTT. Its translation: CASSAQDYRTDTQYF.

The CDR3: CSVIRTGGRVGTGELFF. The CDR3 nucleotides read TGCAGCGTCATTAGGACAGGGGGCAGGGTGGGAACCGGGGAGCTGTTTTTT. This chain connects TRBV29-1 to TRBJ2-2; 11 nucleotides align to TRBD1. There are 17 residues in the CDR3. J lost 5 bases, V lost 6 bases, and 14 bases had no gene match. The germline CDR1 and CDR2 sequences are SQVTM and ANQGSEA.

The chain employs TRBV18 and TRBJ1-4; TRBD1 might be the D (5 bases). This CDR3 contains 15 residues. V shed 3 bases and J shed 7 bases, with 15 bases lying between them. Germline V gene sequence: CDR1 KGHSH, CDR2 LQKENI. The CDR3 DNA reads as TGTGCCAGCTCACCTGGGGAGGGGCTCGCTGAAAAACTGTTTTTT. It codes for CASSPGEGLAEKLFF.

With respect to this clone: The identical CDR3 is also encoded by other nucleotide sequences in the sample. The chain employs TRBV19 and TRBJ1-5; weak D call: TRBD1 (5 bases). This CDR3 spans 14 amino acids. Germline values: CDR1 LNHDA, CDR2 SQIVND (reference sequence). The V end was cut by 4 bases, the J end by 1 base, with 8 bases between. CDR3 region: CASSNQGSNQPQHF. The CDR3 DNA follows: TGTGCCAGTAGTAATCAGGGAAGCAATCAGCCCCAGCATTTT.

The chain has TRBV5-5 and TRBJ2-3, with 8 bases identical to TRBD2. Germline V lookup: CDR1 SGHKS, CDR2 YYEKEE (reference sequence). The V and J ends lost 0 bases and 2 bases, in that order; junction bases with no gene match: 5. The CDR3 length is 16 residues. The CDR3 DNA reads TGTGCCAGCAGCTTGGGAAACGGGGGGGACACAGATACGCAGTATTTT. Translation gives CASSLGNGGDTDTQYF.

This sequence joins TRBV14 and TRBJ2-2; TRBD1 is a possible D gene (5 bases). V gave up 1 base and J gave up 3 bases, with 15 bases separating them. From germline, CDR1 is SGHDN and CDR2 FVKESK. This CDR3 spans 17 amino acids. This CDR3 reads CASSQVGRDFYTGELFF. CDR3 bases: TGTGCCAGCAGCCAAGTAGGCAGGGATTTTTACACCGGGGAGCTGTTTTTT.

The V and J genes are TRBV5-4 and TRBJ2-7, with D perhaps matching TRBD1 (5 bases). CDR1 and CDR2 from the germline V gene are SGHNT and YYREEE (reference sequence). Trimming removed 2 bases from V and 6 bases from J, with 9 bases in between. The length of the CDR3 is 12 residues. This chain's CDR3 is CASSLITGEQYF. CDR3 in DNA: TGTGCCAGCAGCTTAATTACAGGCGAGCAGTACTTC.

The chain recombines TRBV2 with TRBJ2-1, with 12 positions matching TRBD2. The J segment lost 4 bases and the V segment lost 5 bases, leaving 3 bases of the junction unmatched. CDR1 is SNHLY and CDR2 is FYNNEI in the germline V gene. The CDR3 runs to 15 residues. The CDR3 DNA sequence: TGTGCCAGCAGTCGAGGACTAGCGGGATACAATGAGCAGTTCTTC. The encoded protein is CASSRGLAGYNEQFF.

The gene calls are TRBV24-1 and TRBJ1-5; maybe TRBD1 (5 bases). The germline V and J ends were trimmed by 0 bases and 4 bases, with 6 bases remaining between them. Per germline, CDR1 KGHDR and CDR2 SFDVKD. There are 14 residues in the CDR3. DNA of the CDR3: TGTGCCACCAGTGATTTGGACAGAAATCAGCCCCAGCATTTT. This gives the protein CATSDLDRNQPQHF.

This chain links TRBV27 with TRBJ2-2; 8 bases map to TRBD2. The V and J ends lost 6 bases and 1 base, in that order; junction bases with no gene match: 7. This CDR3 is built from 16 residues. Germline CDR1 is MNHEY and CDR2 is SMNVEV (reference sequence). CDR3 protein: CASRDGRAGNTGELFF. The DNA of the CDR3 is TGTGCCAGCAGGGACGGGAGGGCCGGGAACACCGGGGAGCTGTTTTTT.

The V and J genes are TRBV11-3 and TRBJ2-3; D is possibly TRBD2 (5 bases). V lost 5 bases to trimming and J lost 7 bases, with 13 bases between them. The CDR3 runs 13 residues. Germline V CDR1 and CDR2: SGHNT, YENEEA. The DNA of the CDR3 is TGTGCCAGCAGCCCCCGAAGCGGACATACGCAGTATTTT. It codes for CASSPRSGHTQYF.

The V call is TRBV10-3, the J call TRBJ2-1, with 11 bases fitting TRBD2. CDR1 ENHRY and CDR2 SYGVKD come from the germline V gene. With 5 bases clipped from V and 1 base from J, the junction kept 10 bases outside the gene matches. There are 18 residues in the CDR3. The CDR3, as DNA: TGTGCCATCAGTCATAGGCTAGCGGGAGGCGAGTCCTACAATGAGCAGTTCTTC. This codes for CAISHRLAGGESYNEQFF.

CDR3 sequence (DNA): TGCGCCAGCAGCCAAGATCCGGGCACAGATACGCAGTATTTT. This encodes CASSQDPGTDTQYF. V usage is TRBV4-1 and J usage is TRBJ2-3, with D hard to call. The CDR3 consists of 14 residues. The germline CDR1 and CDR2 sequences are MGHRA and YSYEKL. Trimming pared 0 bases from V and 1 base from J, leaving 5 bases between.

In this sample, this clone turned up a few times. J is TRBJ2-4 and V is TRBV7-2; TRBD2 matches 7 bases. V lost 4 bases to trimming and J lost 2 bases; unmatched junction nucleotides: 2. Germline V CDR1 and CDR2: SGHTA, FQGNSA. CDR3 length: 14 residues. CDR3 in amino acids: CASSSGGTKNIQYF. The CDR3, as DNA: TGTGCCAGCAGCTCCGGGGGGACCAAAAACATTCAGTACTTC. Full variable domain (rest looked up from reference TRBV7-2 and TRBJ2-4): GAGVSQSPSNKVTEKGKDVELRCDPISGHTALYWYRQSLGQGLEFLIYFQGNSAPDKSGLPSDRFSAERTGGSVSTLTIQRTQQEDSAVYLCASSSGGTKNIQYFGAGTRLSVL.

The V gene is TRBV3-1 (or the pseudogene TRBV3-2), the J gene TRBJ2-5; 8 nucleotides agree with TRBD1. The V gene's germline CDR1 is LGHDT and CDR2 YNNKEL (reference sequence). V lost 4 bases to trimming and J lost 5 bases; unmatched junction nucleotides: 6. The CDR3 has 14 residues. The CDR3 region has the DNA TGTGCCAGCAGCCCCACGGACAGGGAGGAGACCCAGTACTTC. It is translated as CASSPTDREETQYF.

V gene TRBV20-1 combines with J gene TRBJ2-7; TRBD1 is a possible D gene (6 bases). The CDR3 has 11 residues. With 7 bases removed from V and 6 bases from J, the gap between germline ends came to 13 bases. Germline lookup yields CDR1 DFQATT and CDR2 SNEGSKA (reference sequence). CDR3 residues: CSGGQLAEQYF. The DNA for the CDR3 is TGCAGTGGAGGACAGCTTGCCGAGCAGTACTTC.

The CDR3 reads CASNSIAGGSLEQYF. Here the CDR3 DNA reads TGTGCCAGCAATTCGATAGCGGGAGGCTCCCTCGAGCAGTACTTC. This sequence joins TRBV11-2 and TRBJ2-7, with 10 bases that match TRBD2. CDR1 and CDR2 from the germline V gene are SGHAT and FQNNGV. Losses at the gene ends were 7 bases for V and 6 bases for J; bases not matched to a gene: 12. The CDR3 extends over 15 amino acids.

CDR3 sequence: CASSSLRGTYEQYF. The CDR3 DNA sequence: TGTGCCAGCAGCTCCCTCAGGGGAACCTACGAGCAGTACTTC. The rearrangement joins TRBV3-1 (or the pseudogene TRBV3-2) to TRBJ2-7, with D perhaps TRBD1 (6 bases). The CDR3 sequence is 14 residues long. The ends were cut back, 5 bases at V and 2 bases at J, with 13 bases in the middle. In germline, CDR1 is LGHDT, CDR2 YNNKEL (reference sequence).

The chain links TRBV24-1 to TRBJ2-5; a weak D match, TRBD2 (6 bases). V was trimmed by 5 bases and J by 4 bases, leaving 13 bases between them. The CDR3 has 14 amino acids. Germline CDR1 and CDR2: KGHDR and SFDVKD. The CDR3 here is CATSGPSARETQYF. The CDR3 nucleotides are TGTGCCACCAGTGGCCCTAGCGCTCGAGAGACCCAGTACTTC.

This chain joins TRBV7-9 and TRBJ2-3; no reliable D call. CDR1 and CDR2 (germline): SEHNR, FQNEAQ (reference sequence). The CDR3 consists of 14 residues. Trimming removed 5 bases from V and 0 bases from J, with 9 bases in between. In nucleotides, the CDR3 is TGTGCCAGCAGCCTAGGAACTAGCACAGATACGCAGTATTTT. Protein: CASSLGTSTDTQYF.

The V gene is TRBV18, the J gene TRBJ1-1; D unresolved. Trimming left V 1 base short and J 3 bases short, with 12 bases between. CDR1 is KGHSH, CDR2 LQKENI, per germline. CDR3 length: 15 residues. The CDR3 bases are TGTGCCAGCTCACCACGAACGGCGGCGCACACTGAAGCTTTCTTT. It is translated as CASSPRTAAHTEAFF. Full variable domain (remainder filled in from reference TRBV18 and TRBJ1-1): NAGVMQNPRHLVRRRGQEARLRCSPMKGHSHVYWYRQLPEEGLKFMVYLQKENIIDESGMPKERFSAEFPKEGPSILRIQQVVRGDSAAYFCASSPRTAAHTEAFFGQGTRLTVV.

The chain uses TRBV11-2 and TRBJ1-1; no reliable D call. This CDR3 contains 12 residues. Per germline, CDR1 SGHAT and CDR2 FQNNGV. Between the trimmed V and J ends, which lost 5 bases and 3 bases, there was a span of 7 bases. This chain's CDR3 is CASSLPYTEAFF. For the CDR3, the DNA is TGTGCCAGCAGCCTCCCGTACACTGAAGCTTTCTTT.